The clone carrying this TCR beta chain was observed a single time. This entry is derived from a study of blood T cell repertoires in COVID-19. Overall study: PBMCs, B-cell-depleted T cells, or T cells were the source of the cDNA or gDNA that made up the material.

V shed 11 bases and J shed 8 bases, with 21 bases lying between them. The germline CDR1 and CDR2 sequences are LNHDA and SQIVND (reference sequence). The CDR3 runs to 14 residues. How the authors handled the data: Nucleated cell counts were estimated from reference gene primer amplification. Clones were read by immunoSEQ multiplex PCR, and TCRdb kept only the in-frame ones, dropping some. V and J calls and clone size are as listed in that table; D and trimming were resolved from the DNA. The sample has 200,000 or so clones, around 82% seen once. The age range of participants was roughly 18 to 90 years, with residence in about two dozen US areas. Clinical history reported by participants formed the basis on which cohorts were assigned.

The V call is TRBV19, the J call TRBJ1-4, with unresolved D. The source material was PBMCs or T cells enriched from blood (not recorded which). The receptor's source is a woman between 35 and 50 years old with acute COVID-19. In nucleotides, the CDR3 is TGTGCCCTTATCTCATCTCTAATCACGGAAAAACTGTTTTTT. Protein: CALISSLITEKLFF.